Listed below are T cell receptor beta chains from one sample, sequenced in a study of blood T cell repertoires in COVID-19. Generated by immunoSEQ multiplex PCR, the TCRdb table keeps only in-frame clones and is missing some. Found here are 150,000 to 200,000 clones, roughly 80% of them singletons; the top ten hold roughly 5.1%. The sequenced material came from peripheral blood. These receptors were taken from a young woman with acute or convalescent COVID-19. Each CDR3 is given with its conserved first and last residue. D genes are given only for firm matches. Clone size appears in some rows only: once, few, many, or a class for an expanded clone.

d_call	j_call	v_call	clone_size	cdr3_aa	cdr3_nt
.	TRBJ1-2	TRBV7-9	.	CASSRQGYGYTF	TGTGCCAGCTCTCGGCAGGGGTATGGCTACACCTTC
TRBD2	TRBJ2-7	TRBV19	.	CASSIAGGDGEQYF	TGTGCCAGTAGTATAGCGGGAGGAGATGGCGAGCAGTACTTC
TRBD1	TRBJ1-2	TRBV2	.	CASSFPDRGYGYTF	TGTGCCAGCAGTTTCCCCGACAGGGGGTATGGCTACACCTTC
.	TRBJ1-1	TRBV5-1	.	CASSPQGAETIEAFF	TGCGCCAGCAGCCCCCAAGGGGCAGAAACTATTGAAGCTTTCTTT
TRBD2	TRBJ2-5	TRBV7-9	.	CASSLGLAGAFSETQYF	TGTGCCAGCAGCCTCGGACTAGCGGGAGCTTTTTCGGAGACCCAGTACTTC
TRBD2	TRBJ2-5	TRBV5-1	.	CASSLGLAGQETQYF	TGCGCCAGCAGCTTGGGATTAGCGGGGCAAGAGACCCAGTACTTC
.	TRBJ2-3	TRBV5-6	.	CASSPFVGGSADTQYF	TGTGCCAGCAGCCCTTTTGTGGGAGGTAGTGCAGATACGCAGTATTTT
TRBD2	TRBJ2-3	TRBV6-8	.	CASSYRRGSGDTQYF	TGTGCCAGCAGTTACCGGCGCGGGAGCGGAGATACGCAGTATTTT
.	TRBJ1-5	TRBV7-6	.	CASSLSYGGQPQHF	TGTGCCAGCAGCTTATCTTACGGGGGTCAGCCCCAGCATTTT
TRBD1	TRBJ1-4	TRBV6-5	.	CASSTGTGFEKLFF	TGTGCCAGCAGCACCGGGACAGGGTTTGAAAAACTGTTTTTT
TRBD2	TRBJ2-1	TRBV14	.	CASSPDRLAGARNEQFF	TGTGCCAGCAGCCCAGACAGACTAGCGGGGGCTCGCAATGAGCAGTTCTTC
TRBD2	TRBJ2-1	TRBV7-2	.	CASSSRGGRSEQFF	TGTGCCAGCAGCTCCCGGGGCGGGAGGAGTGAGCAGTTCTTC
.	TRBJ1-5	TRBV7-2	.	CASSLSFRDNQPQHF	TGTGCCAGCAGCTTAAGTTTCAGGGACAATCAGCCCCAGCATTTT
.	TRBJ2-7	TRBV7-8	.	CASSLARATIGAYEQYF	TGTGCCAGCAGCTTAGCGAGGGCGACAATCGGTGCATACGAGCAGTACTTC
.	TRBJ1-1	TRBV5-4	.	CASSLAGGVEAFF	TGTGCCAGCAGCTTGGCCGGGGGGGTTGAAGCTTTCTTT
TRBD1	TRBJ1-5	TRBV2	few	CASSRRTGSQPQHF	TGTGCCAGCAGTAGGAGGACAGGGTCCCAGCCCCAGCATTTT
.	TRBJ2-5	TRBV27	.	CASGIQETQYF	TGTGCCAGCGGCATCCAAGAGACCCAGTACTTC
.	TRBJ2-3	TRBV7-2	.	CASRGQGADTQYF	TGTGCCAGCAGGGGCCAGGGCGCAGATACGCAGTATTTT
TRBD1	TRBJ1-2	TRBV6-2/TRBV6-3	.	CASSTRDRRSYTF	TGTGCCAGCAGTACCCGGGACAGGAGAAGCTACACCTTC
TRBD1	TRBJ2-2	TRBV28	.	CASRGGGQGIGELFF	TGTGCCAGCAGGGGGGGTGGACAGGGAATCGGGGAGCTGTTTTTT
TRBD1	TRBJ1-2	TRBV3-1/TRBV3-2	.	CASSQGQTAPNYGYTF	TGTGCCAGCAGTCAGGGACAGACAGCTCCCAACTATGGCTACACCTTC
TRBD2	TRBJ2-2	TRBV5-4	.	CASSTPRGEAGELFF	TGTGCCAGCAGCACCCCCCGGGGGGAGGCCGGGGAGCTGTTTTTT
TRBD1	TRBJ1-1	TRBV10-3	few	CATAGDPGQGNLNTEAFF	TGTGCGACTGCGGGAGACCCGGGACAGGGAAACCTGAACACTGAAGCTTTCTTT
.	TRBJ1-1	TRBV28	.	CASSLISPGDTEAFF	TGTGCCAGCAGTTTAATCAGCCCGGGGGACACTGAAGCTTTCTTT
TRBD1	TRBJ1-2	TRBV6-1	.	CASSESRGQIYGYTF	TGTGCCAGCAGTGAGAGTAGGGGGCAGATCTATGGCTACACCTTC
TRBD1	TRBJ1-5	TRBV27	once	CASSFEGQGDQPQHF	TGTGCCAGCAGTTTCGAAGGACAGGGGGATCAGCCCCAGCATTTT
TRBD1	TRBJ1-4	TRBV5-4	.	CASSLAGGGYEKLFF	TGTGCCAGCAGCTTGGCCGGAGGGGGCTATGAAAAACTGTTTTTT
.	TRBJ1-1	TRBV7-9	many	CASRGEGYGFTEAFF	TGTGCCAGCAGGGGAGAAGGATACGGCTTCACTGAAGCTTTCTTT
TRBD2	TRBJ2-7	TRBV5-4	.	CASSLWLAGADEQYF	TGTGCCAGCAGCTTGTGGCTAGCGGGAGCTGACGAGCAGTACTTC
TRBD1	TRBJ1-4	TRBV4-3	.	CASSRERTGGREKLFF	TGCGCCAGCAGCCGGGAAAGGACAGGGGGGCGTGAAAAACTGTTTTTT
.	TRBJ2-7	TRBV7-9	.	CASSQPTGSPTYEQYF	TGTGCCAGCAGCCAACCCACAGGGTCCCCGACCTACGAGCAGTACTTC
.	TRBJ2-3	TRBV7-2	.	CASSPHRVSTDTQYF	TGTGCCAGCAGCCCCCACAGGGTAAGCACAGATACGCAGTATTTT
.	TRBJ1-2	TRBV5-6	once	CASSLYGSRGYTF	TGTGCCAGCAGCTTGTACGGGTCCAGAGGCTACACCTTC
TRBD1	TRBJ2-3	TRBV6-4	.	CASSDAGGSADTQYF	TGTGCCAGCAGTGACGCAGGGGGTAGTGCAGATACGCAGTATTTT
.	TRBJ2-3	TRBV7-9	.	CASSPRQAYTDTQYF	TGTGCCAGCAGCCCCCGACAAGCTTACACAGATACGCAGTATTTT
TRBD2	TRBJ2-1	TRBV27	.	CASSETGTSWVEQFF	TGTGCCAGCAGTGAAACCGGGACTAGTTGGGTTGAGCAGTTCTTC
.	TRBJ1-4	TRBV27	.	CASSFSVLNPGKLFF	TGTGCCAGCAGTTTCTCCGTGCTGAATCCGGGAAAACTGTTTTTT
TRBD2	TRBJ2-7	TRBV7-6	.	CASSSREGYEQYF	TGTGCCAGCAGCTCCCGGGAGGGTTACGAGCAGTACTTC
.	TRBJ1-1	TRBV5-8	.	CASSRMGGGNTEAFF	TGTGCCAGCAGCCGGATGGGCGGGGGGAACACTGAAGCTTTCTTT
.	TRBJ2-7	TRBV19	.	CASSIEPSASYEQYF	TGTGCCAGTAGTATAGAGCCTAGCGCGAGCTACGAGCAGTACTTC
TRBD1	TRBJ1-6	TRBV7-2	.	CASSLTGSPLHF	TGTGCCAGCAGCTTGACAGGGTCACCCCTCCACTTT
TRBD1	TRBJ2-1	TRBV5-4	.	CASINPDRANEQFF	TGTGCCAGCATCAATCCGGACAGGGCCAATGAGCAGTTCTTC
TRBD1	TRBJ1-2	TRBV19	.	CASRTGGGYTF	TGTGCCAGTAGGACAGGGGGAGGCTACACCTTC
.	TRBJ2-1	TRBV10-1	.	CASSEGRGSYNEQFF	TGCGCCAGCAGTGAGGGACGGGGGTCCTACAATGAGCAGTTCTTC
.	TRBJ2-5	TRBV14	.	CASSPRVAETQYF	TGTGCCAGCAGCCCCCGGGTCGCGGAGACCCAGTACTTC
TRBD2	TRBJ2-5	TRBV7-2	.	CASSPGLAGGRHMKTQYF	TGTGCCAGCAGCCCCGGACTAGCGGGGGGCCGGCATATGAAGACCCAGTACTTC
.	TRBJ1-5	TRBV6-2/TRBV6-3	.	CASSSRDTQPQHF	TGTGCCAGCAGTAGCAGGGATACACAGCCCCAGCATTTT
TRBD1	TRBJ2-1	TRBV5-4	once	CASSSGQGGLNEQFF	TGTGCCAGCAGCTCTGGACAGGGGGGGTTGAATGAGCAGTTCTTC
TRBD1	TRBJ2-2	TRBV11-2	.	CASSLVGTGEPGELFF	TGTGCCAGCAGCTTAGTCGGGACAGGGGAACCCGGGGAGCTGTTTTTT